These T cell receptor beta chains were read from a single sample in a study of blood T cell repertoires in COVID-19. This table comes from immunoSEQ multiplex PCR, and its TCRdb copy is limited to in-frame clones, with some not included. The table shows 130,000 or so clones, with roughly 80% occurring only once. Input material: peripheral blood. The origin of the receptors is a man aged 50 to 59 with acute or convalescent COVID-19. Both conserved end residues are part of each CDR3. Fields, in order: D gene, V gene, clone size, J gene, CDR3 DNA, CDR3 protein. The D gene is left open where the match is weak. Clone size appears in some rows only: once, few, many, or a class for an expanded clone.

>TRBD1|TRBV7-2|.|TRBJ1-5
TGTGCCAGCAGCCTGCGACAGGGGAGCAATCAGCCCCAGCATTTT
CASSLRQGSNQPQHF
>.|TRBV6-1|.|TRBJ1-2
TGTGCCAGCAGTGAAAGAACGACAGAGTATCGAACTAACTATGGCTACACCTTC
CASSERTTEYRTNYGYTF
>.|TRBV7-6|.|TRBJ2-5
TGTGCCAGCAGCTTATGGGGAGAACGCGGTGAGACCCAGTACTTC
CASSLWGERGETQYF
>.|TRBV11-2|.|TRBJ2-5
TGTGCCAGCAGCCCGGAGCCGGGGTCTGAGACCCAGTACTTC
CASSPEPGSETQYF
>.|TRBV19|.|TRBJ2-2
TGTGCCAGTACCCTTAGCGGTCGCACCGGGGAGCTGTTTTTT
CASTLSGRTGELFF
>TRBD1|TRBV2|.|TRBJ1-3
TGTGCCAGCAGTGTTAAACAGGGGGCTCGAAACACCATATATTTT
CASSVKQGARNTIYF
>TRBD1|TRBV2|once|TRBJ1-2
TGTGCCAGCAGTACAACAGGGGGTCTTGGCTACACCTTC
CASSTTGGLGYTF
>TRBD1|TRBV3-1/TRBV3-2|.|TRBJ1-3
TGTGCCAGCAGCCAAATGGACAGGGGGCATGGAAACACCATATATTTT
CASSQMDRGHGNTIYF
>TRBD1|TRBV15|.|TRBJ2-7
TGTGCCACCAGCACAGGGACAGGACTTCGGTACTTC
CATSTGTGLRYF
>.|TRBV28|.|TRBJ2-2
TGTGCCAGCAGACCTCCCATGGGCCACGCGAACACCGGGGAGCTGTTTTTT
CASRPPMGHANTGELFF
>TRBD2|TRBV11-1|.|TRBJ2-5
TGTGCCAGCAGTTTAGCGGGGAAAGGAGGAGAGACCCAGTACTTC
CASSLAGKGGETQYF
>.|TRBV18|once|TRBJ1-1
TGTGCCAGCTTGCGAGCCCCGAACACTGAAGCTTTCTTT
CASLRAPNTEAFF
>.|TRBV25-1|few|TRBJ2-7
TGTGCCAGCAGTGAGCTCGGTCGATCCTACGAGCAGTACTTC
CASSELGRSYEQYF
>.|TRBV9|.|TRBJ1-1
TGTGCCAGCAGCGTACGGGGGGCAACTGAAGCTTTCTTT
CASSVRGATEAFF
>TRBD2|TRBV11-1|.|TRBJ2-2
TGTGCCAGCAGCACGGGACTAGTGGGCACCGGGGAGCTGTTTTTT
CASSTGLVGTGELFF
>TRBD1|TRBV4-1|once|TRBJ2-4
TGCGCCAGCAGCCGAGTCCCAGGACAGGGGATAGCCAAAAACATTCAGTACTTC
CASSRVPGQGIAKNIQYF
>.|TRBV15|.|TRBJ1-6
TGTGCCACCAGCAGAGCTGAGGGTTTGGATTCACCCCTCCACTTT
CATSRAEGLDSPLHF
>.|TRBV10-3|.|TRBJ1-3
TGTGCCATCAGTGAGTCGTCACAGGGAAACACCATATATTTT
CAISESSQGNTIYF